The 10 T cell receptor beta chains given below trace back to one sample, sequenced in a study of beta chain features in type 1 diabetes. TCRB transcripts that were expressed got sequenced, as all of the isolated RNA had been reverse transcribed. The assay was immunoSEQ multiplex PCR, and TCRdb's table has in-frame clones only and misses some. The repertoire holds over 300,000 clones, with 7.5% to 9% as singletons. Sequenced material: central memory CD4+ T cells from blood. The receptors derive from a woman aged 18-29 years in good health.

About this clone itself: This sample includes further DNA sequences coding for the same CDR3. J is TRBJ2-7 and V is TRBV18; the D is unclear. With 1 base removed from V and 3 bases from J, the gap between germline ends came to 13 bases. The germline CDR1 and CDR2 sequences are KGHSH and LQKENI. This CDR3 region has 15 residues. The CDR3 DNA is TGTGCCAGCTCACCACAGGGTCCCCCTCTCTACGAGCAGTACTTC. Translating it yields CASSPQGPPLYEQYF. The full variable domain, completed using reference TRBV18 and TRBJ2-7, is NAGVMQNPRHLVRRRGQEARLRCSPMKGHSHVYWYRQLPEEGLKFMVYLQKENIIDESGMPKERFSAEFPKEGPSILRIQQVVRGDSAAYFCASSPQGPPLYEQYFGPGTRLTVT.

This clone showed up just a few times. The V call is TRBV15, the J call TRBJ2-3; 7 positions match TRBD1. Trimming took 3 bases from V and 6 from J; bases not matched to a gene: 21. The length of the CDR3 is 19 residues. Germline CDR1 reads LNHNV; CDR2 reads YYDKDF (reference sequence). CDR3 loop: CATSSIRPGQQKSADTQYF. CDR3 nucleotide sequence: TGTGCCACCAGCAGCATCCGTCCGGGACAGCAAAAATCGGCTGATACGCAGTATTTT.

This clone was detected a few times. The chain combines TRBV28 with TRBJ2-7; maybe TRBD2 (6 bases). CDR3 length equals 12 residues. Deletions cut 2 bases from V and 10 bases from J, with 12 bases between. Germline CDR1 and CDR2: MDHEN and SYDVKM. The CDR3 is CASSLAGGPQYF. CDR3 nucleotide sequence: TGTGCCAGCAGTTTAGCCGGGGGACCCCAGTACTTC.

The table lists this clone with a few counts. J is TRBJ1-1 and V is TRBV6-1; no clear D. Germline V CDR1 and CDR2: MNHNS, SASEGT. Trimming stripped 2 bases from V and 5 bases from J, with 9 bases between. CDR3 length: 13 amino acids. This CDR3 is CASSEFAGTEAFF. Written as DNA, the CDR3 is TGTGCCAGCAGTGAATTTGCGGGGACTGAAGCTTTCTTT.

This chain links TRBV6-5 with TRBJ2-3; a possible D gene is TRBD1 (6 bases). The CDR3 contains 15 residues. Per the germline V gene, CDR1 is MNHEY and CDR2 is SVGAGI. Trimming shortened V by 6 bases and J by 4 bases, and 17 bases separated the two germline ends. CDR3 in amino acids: CASRQAQGISDTQYF. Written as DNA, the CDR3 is TGTGCCAGCAGGCAAGCGCAGGGGATATCAGATACGCAGTATTTT.

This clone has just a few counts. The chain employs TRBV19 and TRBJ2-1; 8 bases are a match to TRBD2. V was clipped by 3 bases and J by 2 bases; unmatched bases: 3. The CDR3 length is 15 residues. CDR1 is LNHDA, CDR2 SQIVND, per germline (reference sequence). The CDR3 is CASSIIAGTYNEQFF. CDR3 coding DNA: TGTGCCAGTAGTATCATAGCGGGAACCTACAATGAGCAGTTCTTC.

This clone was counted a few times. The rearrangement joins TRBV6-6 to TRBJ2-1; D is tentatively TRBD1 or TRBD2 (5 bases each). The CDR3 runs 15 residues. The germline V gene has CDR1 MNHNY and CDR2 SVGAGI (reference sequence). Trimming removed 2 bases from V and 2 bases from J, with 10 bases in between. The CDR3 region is CASSYPGTTYNEQFF. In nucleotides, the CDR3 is TGTGCCAGCAGTTACCCCGGGACGACCTACAATGAGCAGTTCTTC.

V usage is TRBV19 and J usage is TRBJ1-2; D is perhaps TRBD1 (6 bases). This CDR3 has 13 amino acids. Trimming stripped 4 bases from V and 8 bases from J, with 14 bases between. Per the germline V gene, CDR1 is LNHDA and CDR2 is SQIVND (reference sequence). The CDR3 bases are TGTGCCAGTAGTACGAGGACAGTGTCCGGCTACACCTTC. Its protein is CASSTRTVSGYTF.

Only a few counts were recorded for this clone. The CDR3 loop is CASSPMGLAGIETQYF. DNA for the CDR3: TGTGCCAGCAGCCCGATGGGACTAGCGGGAATAGAGACCCAGTACTTC. The gene calls are TRBV7-2 and TRBJ2-5, with 13 bases fitting TRBD2. The CDR3 contains 16 residues. The germline gives CDR1 SGHTA, CDR2 FQGNSA. V lost 5 bases, J lost 4 bases, and 7 bases stayed unmatched.

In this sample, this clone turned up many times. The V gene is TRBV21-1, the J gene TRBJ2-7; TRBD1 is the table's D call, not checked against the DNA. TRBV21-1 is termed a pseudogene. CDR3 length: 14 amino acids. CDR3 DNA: TGTGCCAGCAGGGGTGGACAGGGGAGCCACGAGCAGTACTTC. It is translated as CASRGGQGSHEQYF.